The following is a T cell receptor beta chain sequence with its context. It lacks a known antigen. Within one base of it there is no much larger clone, and no base qualities were kept. The CDR1 and CDR2 encoded by the germline V gene are SQVTM and ANQGSEA. Trimming leaves V shorter by 6 bases and J shorter by 1 base, with the junction holding 2 bases beyond the gene matches. The CDR3 sequence holds 12 residues, the cysteine and phenylalanine included. The retained sequence is limited to the CDR3, 36 bases, with the frame set at the first base. RNA was extracted using the RNeasy kit, and roughly 0.5 to 1 ug of the RNA was reverse transcribed with random hexamers. The immunoSEQ multiplex PCR assay, covering 54 Vbeta and 13 Jbeta segments, was used to amplify TCR beta CDR3 regions. PCR amplification bias was corrected using a synthetic template baseline for primer optimization and computational correction. The published analysis was carried out like this. Reads were assigned to V, D and J genes according to IMGT and analyzed in immunoSEQ Analyzer, with only productive sequences retained. To calculate clonality, Shannon entropy was normalized by log2 of the number of productive unique sequences and then subtracted from one. Public and private clones were assessed among the 100 most prevalent clones of each patient and control. A clone was defined as Susac-specific if it was absent from the healthy and MS cohorts, from roughly 1,000 published viral clones and from other ImmuneACCESS disease sequences. TCRdb reran the public reads through fastp at Q25 and MiXCR, keeping productive beta chains. Here each entry gathers all rows of one CDR3 protein and keeps the most common genes and DNA. For this entry, the V and J calls and clone size follow TCRdb and not the study's own pipeline. Here the sample has 200,000 or so distinct CDR3 sequences; 90% to 95% occur a single time. The ten most abundant clones make up roughly 0.088% of the sample.

Peripheral blood CD8+ and CD4+ T cells from healthy donors, Susac syndrome patients and multiple sclerosis patients were profiled using high-throughput TCR beta sequencing. Multiple sclerosis controls were treatment-naive patients with stable or active relapsing-remitting disease fulfilling revised McDonald criteria. Bulk CD8+ and CD4+ T cells were purified by magnetic negative isolation, whereas CD8+ TEMRA cells were enriched by FACS. Blood was drawn into EDTA tubes, processed within 24 hours, and PBMCs were isolated by density gradient centrifugation. PBMCs intended for TCR sequencing were cryopreserved in liquid nitrogen and thawed later in a water bath at 37 degrees C. A purity of at least 90% was achieved for sorted or isolated CD4+, CD8+ and CD8+ TEMRA cells. The record originates from a study of CD8 T cells in Susac syndrome (dated by TCRdb to the late 2010s). Study-level background: The study used repertoire sequencing to test whether antigen drove CD8+ T cell activation and differentiation in Susac syndrome.

What the work shows at the level of the full study, not this receptor alone: The TCR sequencing and HLA analysis was acknowledged to have included a relatively small number of individuals.

The material sequenced was CD4+ T cells from PBMCs. The origin of this receptor is a human donor with multiple sclerosis. In this chain, TRBV29-1 is recombined with TRBJ2-7; 8 of the junction bases match TRBD2. The DNA sequence is given as TGCAGCGTCGGGACTAGTTCCTACGAGCAGTACTTC. Protein translation: CSVGTSSYEQYF.